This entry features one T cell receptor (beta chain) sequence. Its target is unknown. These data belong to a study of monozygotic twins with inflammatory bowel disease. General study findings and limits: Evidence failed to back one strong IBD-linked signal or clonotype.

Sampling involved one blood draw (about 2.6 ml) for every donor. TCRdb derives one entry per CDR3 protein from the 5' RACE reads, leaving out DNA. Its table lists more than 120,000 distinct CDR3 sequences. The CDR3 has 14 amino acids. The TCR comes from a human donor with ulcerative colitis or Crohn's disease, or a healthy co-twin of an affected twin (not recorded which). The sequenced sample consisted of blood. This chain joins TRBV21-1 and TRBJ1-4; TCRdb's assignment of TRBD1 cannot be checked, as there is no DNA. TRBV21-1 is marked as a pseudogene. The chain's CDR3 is CASSKVPGDEKLFF.